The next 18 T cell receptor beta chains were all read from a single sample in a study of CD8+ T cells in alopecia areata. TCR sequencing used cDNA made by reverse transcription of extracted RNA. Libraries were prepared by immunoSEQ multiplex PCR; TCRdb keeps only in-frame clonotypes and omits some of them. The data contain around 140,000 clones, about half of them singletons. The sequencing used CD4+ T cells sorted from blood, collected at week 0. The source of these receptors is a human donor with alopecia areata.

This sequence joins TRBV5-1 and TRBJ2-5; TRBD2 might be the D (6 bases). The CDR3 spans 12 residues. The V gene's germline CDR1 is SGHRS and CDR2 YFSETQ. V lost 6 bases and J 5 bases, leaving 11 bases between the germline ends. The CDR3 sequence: CASTDGGETQYF. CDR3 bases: TGCGCCAGCACCGACGGAGGGGAGACCCAGTACTTC.

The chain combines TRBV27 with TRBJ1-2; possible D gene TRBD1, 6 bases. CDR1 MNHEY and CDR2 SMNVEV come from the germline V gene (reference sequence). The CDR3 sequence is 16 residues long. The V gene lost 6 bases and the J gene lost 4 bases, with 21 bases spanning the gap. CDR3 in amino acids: CASRGGDTGRGYGYTF. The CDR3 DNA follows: TGTGCCAGCAGGGGGGGGGATACAGGGCGCGGCTATGGCTACACCTTC.

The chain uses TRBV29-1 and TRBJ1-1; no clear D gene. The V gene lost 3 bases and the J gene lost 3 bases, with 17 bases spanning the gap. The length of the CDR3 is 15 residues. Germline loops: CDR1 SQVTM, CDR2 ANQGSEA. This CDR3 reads CSVDKLGSAYTEAFF. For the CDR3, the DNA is TGCAGCGTTGATAAGTTGGGAAGCGCATACACTGAAGCTTTCTTT. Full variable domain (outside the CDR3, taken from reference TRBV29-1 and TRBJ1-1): SAVISQKPSRDICQRGTSLTIQCQVDSQVTMMFWYRQQPGQSLTLIATANQGSEATYESGFVIDKFPISRPNLTFSTLTVSNMSPEDSSIYLCSVDKLGSAYTEAFFGQGTRLTVV.

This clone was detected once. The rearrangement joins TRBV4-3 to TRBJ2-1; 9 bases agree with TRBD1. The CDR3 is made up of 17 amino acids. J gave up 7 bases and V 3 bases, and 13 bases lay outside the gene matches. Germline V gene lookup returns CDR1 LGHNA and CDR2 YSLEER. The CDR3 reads CASSQRGPGQGWNEQFF. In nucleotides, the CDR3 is TGCGCCAGCAGCCAGAGGGGCCCCGGACAGGGGTGGAATGAGCAGTTCTTC.

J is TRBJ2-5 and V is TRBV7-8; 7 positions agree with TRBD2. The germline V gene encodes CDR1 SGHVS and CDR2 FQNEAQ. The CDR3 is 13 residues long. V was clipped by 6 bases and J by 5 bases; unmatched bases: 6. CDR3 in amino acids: CASRVAGWETQYF. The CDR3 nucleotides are TGTGCCAGCAGAGTAGCGGGCTGGGAGACCCAGTACTTC.

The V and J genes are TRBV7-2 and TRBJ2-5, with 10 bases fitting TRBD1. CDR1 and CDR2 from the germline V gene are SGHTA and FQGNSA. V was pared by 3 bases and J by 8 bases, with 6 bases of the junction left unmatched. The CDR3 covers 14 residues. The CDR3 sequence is CASSFWGQGQTQYF. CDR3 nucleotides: TGTGCCAGCAGCTTTTGGGGACAGGGGCAAACCCAGTACTTC.

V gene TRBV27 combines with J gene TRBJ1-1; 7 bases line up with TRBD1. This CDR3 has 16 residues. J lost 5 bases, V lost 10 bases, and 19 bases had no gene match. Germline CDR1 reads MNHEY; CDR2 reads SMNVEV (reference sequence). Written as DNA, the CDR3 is TGTGCCACCCGACTACAGGGGCGCTCCTTGGGGACTGAAGCTTTCTTT. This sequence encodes CATRLQGRSLGTEAFF.

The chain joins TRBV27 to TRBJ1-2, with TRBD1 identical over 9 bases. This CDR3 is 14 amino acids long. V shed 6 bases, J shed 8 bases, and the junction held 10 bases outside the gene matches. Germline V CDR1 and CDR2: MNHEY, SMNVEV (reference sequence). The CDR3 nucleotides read TGTGCCAGCAGAGCGACAGGGGGTCTTTCGGGCTACACCTTC. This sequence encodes CASRATGGLSGYTF.

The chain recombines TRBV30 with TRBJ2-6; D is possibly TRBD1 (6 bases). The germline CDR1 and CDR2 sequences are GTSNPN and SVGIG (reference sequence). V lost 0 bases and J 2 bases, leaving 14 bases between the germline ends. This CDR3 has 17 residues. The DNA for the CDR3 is TGTGCCTGGAGTGTACTGGGACAAGTGGCTGGGGCCAACGTCCTGACTTTC. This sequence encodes CAWSVLGQVAGANVLTF.

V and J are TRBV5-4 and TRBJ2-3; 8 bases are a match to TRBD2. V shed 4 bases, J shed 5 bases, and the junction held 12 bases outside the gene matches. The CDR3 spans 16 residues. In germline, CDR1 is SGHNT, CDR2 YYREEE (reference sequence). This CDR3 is CASSRSGGPQGDTQYF. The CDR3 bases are TGTGCCAGCAGCAGATCGGGAGGGCCTCAGGGAGATACGCAGTATTTT.

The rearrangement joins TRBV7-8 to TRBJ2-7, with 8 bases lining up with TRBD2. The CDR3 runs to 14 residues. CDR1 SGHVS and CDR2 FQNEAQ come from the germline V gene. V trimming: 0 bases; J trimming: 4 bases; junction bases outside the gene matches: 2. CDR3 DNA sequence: TGTGCCAGCAGCTTAGCGCGGGGGGATTACGAGCAGTACTTC. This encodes CASSLARGDYEQYF.

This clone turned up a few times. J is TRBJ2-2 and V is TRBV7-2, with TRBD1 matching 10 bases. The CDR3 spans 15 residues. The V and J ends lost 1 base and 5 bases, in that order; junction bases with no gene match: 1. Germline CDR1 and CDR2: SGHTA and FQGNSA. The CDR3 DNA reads TGTGCCAGCAGCTTAGAGGGACAGGGGACCGGGGAGCTGTTTTTT. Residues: CASSLEGQGTGELFF.

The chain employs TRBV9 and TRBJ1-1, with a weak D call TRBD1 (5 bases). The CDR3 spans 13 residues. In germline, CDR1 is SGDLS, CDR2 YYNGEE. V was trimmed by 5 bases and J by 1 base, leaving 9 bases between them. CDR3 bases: TGTGCCAGCAGTACAGGTTCGAACACTGAAGCTTTCTTT. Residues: CASSTGSNTEAFF.

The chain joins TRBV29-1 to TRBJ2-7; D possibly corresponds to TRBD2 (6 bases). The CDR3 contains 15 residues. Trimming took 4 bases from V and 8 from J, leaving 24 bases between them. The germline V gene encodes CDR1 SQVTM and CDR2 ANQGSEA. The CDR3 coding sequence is TGCAGCGTTGTATCGTCGGGACTCCCCTCAATGCAGCAGTACTTC. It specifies CSVVSSGLPSMQQYF.

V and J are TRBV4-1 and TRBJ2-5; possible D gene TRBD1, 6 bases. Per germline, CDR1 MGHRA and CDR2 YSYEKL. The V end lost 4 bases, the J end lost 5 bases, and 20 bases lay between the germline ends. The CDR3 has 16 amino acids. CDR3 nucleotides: TGCGCCAGCAGCCTCATCTCCAGGACAGAAGCGGAGACCCAGTACTTC. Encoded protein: CASSLISRTEAETQYF.

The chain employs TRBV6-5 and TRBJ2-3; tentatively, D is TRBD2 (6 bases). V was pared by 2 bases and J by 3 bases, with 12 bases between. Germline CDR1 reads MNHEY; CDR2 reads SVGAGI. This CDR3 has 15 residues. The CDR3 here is CASSYGHGSTDTQYF. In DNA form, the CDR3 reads TGTGCCAGCAGTTACGGACACGGGAGTACAGATACGCAGTATTTT.

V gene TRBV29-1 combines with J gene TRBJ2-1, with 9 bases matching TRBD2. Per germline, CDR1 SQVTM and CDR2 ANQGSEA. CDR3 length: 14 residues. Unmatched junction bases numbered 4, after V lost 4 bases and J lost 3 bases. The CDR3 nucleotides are TGCAGCGTTGTTGGAGCGGGAGGCTACAATGAGCAGTTCTTC. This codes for CSVVGAGGYNEQFF.

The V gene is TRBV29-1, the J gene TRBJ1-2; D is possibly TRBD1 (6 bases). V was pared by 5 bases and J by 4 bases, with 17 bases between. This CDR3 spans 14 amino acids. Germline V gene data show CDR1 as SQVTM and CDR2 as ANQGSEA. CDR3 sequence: CSVNPTGFGYGYTF. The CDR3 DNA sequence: TGCAGCGTTAACCCAACAGGGTTTGGCTATGGCTACACCTTC.